Below, 25 T cell receptor beta chains from the same sample are listed, as sequenced in a study of vaccination and CD4 T cells after COVID-19. What these receptors recognize is not known. Treatment denoted: roughly 10-day PBMC culture with coronavirus spike peptide pools or control peptides (ViraFEST assay). At the Johns Hopkins FTIC core, DNA taken from cultured CD4+ T cells was sequenced by way of the Oncomine TCR Beta short-read assay. TCRdb processed the PCR reads anew with MiXCR; each CDR3 protein has one entry. The sample shows about 21,000 distinct CDR3 sequences, around 35% of them seen only once. This specimen consisted of CD4+ T cells from blood, cultured in vitro, obtained before SARS-CoV-2 vaccination. The origin of the receptors is a human donor who had recovered from COVID-19.

This clonotype was observed a few times. This chain uses TRBV19 with TRBJ2-3, with D uncertain. Germline V gene lookup returns CDR1 LNHDA and CDR2 SQIVND (reference sequence). CDR3 length: 13 residues. Trimming removed 5 bases from V and 3 bases from J, with 9 bases in between. CDR3 loop: CASSYTVTDTQYF. CDR3 DNA sequence: TGTGCCAGTAGTTATACTGTTACAGATACGCAGTATTTT.

The chain combines TRBV18 with TRBJ1-2; TRBD1 matches at 11 bases. Per the germline V gene, CDR1 is KGHSH and CDR2 is LQKENI. This CDR3 comprises 14 residues. J lost 6 bases, V lost 4 bases, and 4 bases had no gene match. CDR3 sequence reads: CASSRPGQGDGYTF. The CDR3 bases are TGTGCCAGCTCACGACCGGGACAGGGGGATGGCTACACCTTC. The full variable domain, completed using reference TRBV18 and TRBJ1-2, is NAGVMQNPRHLVRRRGQEARLRCSPMKGHSHVYWYRQLPEEGLKFMVYLQKENIIDESGMPKERFSAEFPKEGPSILRIQQVVRGDSAAYFCASSRPGQGDGYTFGSGTRLTVV.

As regards this clonotype: At one end, the junction sequence differs from germline, possibly due to a read error. The V call is TRBV6-1, the J call TRBJ1-2; TRBD1 aligns across 9 bases. Germline assignment: CDR1 MNHNS and CDR2 SASEGT. This CDR3 has 14 amino acids. The CDR3 region is CAISEGQGNYGYTF. The CDR3 bases are TGTGCCATCAGTGAGGGACAGGGTAACTATGGCTACACCTTC.

The chain couples TRBV2 to TRBJ2-5; D is unclear. The CDR3 runs to 13 residues. Germline loops: CDR1 SNHLY, CDR2 FYNNEI. Trimming stripped 7 bases from V and 2 bases from J, with 11 bases between. DNA of the CDR3: TGTGCCAGCAATCAAAGAGTACAAGAGACCCAGTACTTC. Protein: CASNQRVQETQYF.

Only a few counts were recorded for this clonotype. The chain combines TRBV27 with TRBJ2-5; the match to TRBD2 covers 13 bases. The CDR3 sequence is 16 residues long. Germline V CDR1 and CDR2: MNHEY, SMNVEV (reference sequence). V shed 7 bases, J shed 2 bases, and the junction held 7 bases outside the gene matches. CDR3 nucleotides: TGTGCCAGCACACGACTAGCGGGAGGATCTCAAGAGACCCAGTACTTC. It yields the protein CASTRLAGGSQETQYF.

Only a few counts were recorded for this clonotype. This chain uses TRBV27 with TRBJ1-2; 10 bases map to TRBD1. V trimming: 5 bases; J trimming: 5 bases; junction bases outside the gene matches: 8. The germline V gene has CDR1 MNHEY and CDR2 SMNVEV (reference sequence). The CDR3 covers 15 residues. The CDR3 region has the DNA TGTGCCAGCAGTGTCGGGACAGGGGAGGGGTATGGCTACACCTTC. It encodes CASSVGTGEGYGYTF.

The chain combines TRBV7-2 with TRBJ1-1; D unclear. Trimming took 1 base from V and 1 from J, leaving 4 bases between them. CDR3 length equals 13 residues. In germline, CDR1 is SGHTA, CDR2 FQGNSA. The CDR3 DNA reads TGTGCCAGCAGCTTAGTCCGGAACACTGAAGCTTTCTTT. Protein: CASSLVRNTEAFF.

This chain joins TRBV5-1 and TRBJ2-7, with 12 nucleotides matching TRBD2. The CDR3 runs to 15 residues. The germline gives CDR1 SGHRS, CDR2 YFSETQ. With V trimmed by 4 bases and J by 4 bases, 6 bases remained unmatched. In nucleotides, the CDR3 is TGCGCCAGCAGCCAGGGACTAGCGGGCCGTTACGAGCAGTACTTC. Its translation: CASSQGLAGRYEQYF.

The chain uses TRBV5-6 and TRBJ1-1; D call uncertain. Germline V lookup: CDR1 SGHDT, CDR2 YYEEEE. This CDR3 region has 13 residues. Trimming removed 4 bases from V and 6 bases from J, with 13 bases in between. CDR3 loop: CASSKRPVPEAFF. The DNA of the CDR3 is TGTGCCAGCAGCAAGCGACCGGTCCCTGAAGCTTTCTTT.

The rearrangement uses TRBV24-1 and TRBJ2-2, with a tentative D call TRBD2 (5 bases). From germline, CDR1 is KGHDR and CDR2 SFDVKD. The CDR3 totals 14 residues. V was clipped by 6 bases and J by 5 bases, with 12 bases between them. CDR3 sequence reads: CATSSARRTGELFF. The CDR3 nucleotides read TGTGCCACCAGTTCCGCCCGGAGGACCGGGGAGCTGTTTTTT.

The chain recombines TRBV27 with TRBJ2-1, with TRBD1 identical over 9 bases. The CDR3 is 16 residues long. Germline lookup yields CDR1 MNHEY and CDR2 SMNVEV (reference sequence). Trimming removed 4 bases from V and 10 bases from J; junction bases left unmatched: 14. CDR3 amino acids: CASSSHAYTGGGEQFF. The CDR3 bases are TGTGCCAGCAGTTCCCACGCCTACACAGGGGGCGGCGAGCAGTTCTTC.

This clonotype was counted between two and nine times. The chain links TRBV15 to TRBJ1-2; no definite D call. V lost 0 bases and J 4 bases, leaving 12 bases between the germline ends. The CDR3 is 15 residues long. Germline CDR1 LNHNV, CDR2 YYDKDF (reference sequence). CDR3 loop: CATSRDAVPAYGYTF. The CDR3 DNA follows: TGTGCCACCAGCAGAGATGCAGTGCCAGCCTATGGCTACACCTTC.

This chain connects TRBV6-2 or TRBV6-3 to TRBJ2-7, with 7 bases identical to TRBD2. The J segment lost 2 bases and the V segment lost 6 bases, leaving 7 bases of the junction unmatched. CDR1 is MNHEY, CDR2 SVGEGT, per germline. The CDR3 is made up of 14 amino acids. The CDR3 is CASSPGGGPYEQYF. The DNA for the CDR3 is TGTGCCAGCAGCCCCGGCGGGGGACCCTACGAGCAGTACTTC.

The genes are TRBV4-1 and TRBJ1-2; possible D gene TRBD1, 5 bases. V shed 1 base and J shed 4 bases, with 13 bases lying between them. The CDR3 loop spans 15 amino acids. CDR1 is MGHRA, CDR2 YSYEKL, per germline. CDR3 residues: CASSQAPGYGYGYTF. CDR3 coding DNA: TGCGCCAGCAGCCAAGCGCCAGGGTACGGCTATGGCTACACCTTC.

Only a few counts were recorded for this clonotype. The gene calls are TRBV7-9 and TRBJ1-6; D gene ambiguous. Germline V CDR1 and CDR2: SEHNR, FQNEAQ (reference sequence). V was cut by 1 base and J by 0 bases, with 13 bases left in between. CDR3 size: 18 residues. This CDR3 is CASSLVSLRDSYNSPLHF. The CDR3 DNA follows: TGTGCCAGCAGCTTAGTATCTCTCCGGGACTCCTATAATTCACCCCTCCACTTT.

The chain uses TRBV11-3 and TRBJ1-5, with D unclear. The CDR3 runs 15 residues. Trimming shortened V by 0 bases and J by 5 bases, and 11 bases separated the two germline ends. Per germline, CDR1 SGHNT and CDR2 YENEEA. The DNA for the CDR3 is TGTGCCAGCAGCTTAGAACCGGGCCCCCATCAGCCCCAGCATTTT. Translated, it gives CASSLEPGPHQPQHF.

This clonotype was detected only a few times. The V and J genes are TRBV6-1 and TRBJ2-5, with TRBD1 matching over 8 bases. V lost 5 bases and J lost 1; bases outside the gene matches: 3. The CDR3 loop spans 14 amino acids. The germline CDR1 and CDR2 sequences are MNHNS and SASEGT. CDR3 in DNA: TGTGCCAGCAGTCGAGACAGGGGCCAAGAGACCCAGTACTTC. Translating gives CASSRDRGQETQYF.

The chain uses TRBV10-3 and TRBJ1-2, with a weak D call TRBD1 (6 bases). This CDR3 region has 13 residues. Trimming stripped 5 bases from V and 2 bases from J, with 9 bases between. Germline V CDR1 and CDR2: ENHRY, SYGVKD. CDR3 sequence reads: CAISPDRNYGYTF. Written as DNA, the CDR3 is TGTGCCATCAGTCCAGACAGGAACTATGGCTACACCTTC.

The genes are TRBV4-3 and TRBJ1-1; maybe TRBD1 (5 bases). V lost 3 bases, J lost 1 base, and 9 bases lay in between. Germline V gives CDR1 LGHNA, CDR2 YSLEER. The CDR3 extends over 14 amino acids. CDR3 nucleotide sequence: TGCGCCAGCAGCCAGGGGACTTCGAACACTGAAGCTTTCTTT. This codes for CASSQGTSNTEAFF.

The CDR3 loop is CASKDSSYQPQHF. CDR3 bases: TGTGCCAGTAAAGACAGCTCCTATCAGCCCCAGCATTTT. J is TRBJ1-5 and V is TRBV19, with a weak D call TRBD1 (5 bases). Deletions cut 7 bases from V and 5 bases from J, with 12 bases between. There are 13 residues in the CDR3. Germline assignment: CDR1 LNHDA and CDR2 SQIVND (reference sequence).

The rearrangement uses TRBV29-1 and TRBJ2-3, with D possibly TRBD1 on 6 matching bases. The germline V gene encodes CDR1 SQVTM and CDR2 ANQGSEA. V shed 6 bases and J shed 9 bases, with 7 bases lying between them. The CDR3 contains 9 residues. The CDR3 here is CSVGQTQYF. CDR3 nucleotide sequence: TGCAGCGTCGGACAGACGCAGTATTTT.

The rearrangement joins TRBV27 to TRBJ2-3; D is ambiguous. CDR3 length equals 14 residues. Germline V gene data show CDR1 as MNHEY and CDR2 as SMNVEV (reference sequence). Deletions cut 6 bases from V and 8 bases from J, with 18 bases between. In nucleotides, the CDR3 is TGTGCCAGCAGCCTCCGTGCCCAGCCAGGTACGCAGTATTTT. The encoded protein is CASSLRAQPGTQYF.

This clonotype was counted a few times. The chain couples TRBV15 to TRBJ2-7; TRBD1 aligns across 7 bases. The CDR3 runs 17 residues. V shed 1 base, J shed 3 bases, and the junction held 12 bases outside the gene matches. Germline V gene sequence: CDR1 LNHNV, CDR2 YYDKDF (reference sequence). The CDR3 loop is CATSRGRGLSGGYEQYF. The CDR3 DNA is TGTGCCACCAGCAGAGGAAGAGGACTGTCAGGGGGCTACGAGCAGTACTTC.

This clonotype is termed medium-sized. The chain's CDR3 is CASSTARNTEAFF. The CDR3, as DNA: TGTGCCAGTAGTACGGCCAGAAACACTGAAGCTTTCTTT. The genes are TRBV19 and TRBJ1-1; D is uncertain. CDR3 length equals 13 residues. Trimming cost V 4 bases and J 2 bases, with 8 bases left between them. Germline lookup yields CDR1 LNHDA and CDR2 SQIVND (reference sequence).

The sample holds a few counts of this clonotype. The V and J genes are TRBV6-1 and TRBJ1-2, with a tentative D call TRBD1 (6 bases). This CDR3 is built from 15 residues. V was pared by 5 bases and J by 5 bases, with 18 bases between. The germline V gene has CDR1 MNHNS and CDR2 SASEGT. Here the CDR3 reads CASSTSGGLLYGYTF. CDR3 coding DNA: TGTGCCAGCAGTACCAGCGGGGGCTTACTGTATGGCTACACCTTC.